This T cell receptor (beta chain) was captured by sequencing in a study of response to subunit inactivated influenza vaccine. Of note for this clonotype: The antigen is unknown.

From the RT-PCR reads, TCRdb called clonotypes with MiXCR, one entry per CDR3 protein. The table has roughly 700,000 distinct CDR3 sequences, about 14% seen once. Notes on the study in general: New T cells are recruited in small numbers by each seasonal influenza vaccination, according to the authors' suggestion.

The material was PBMCs from blood, obtained around 14 days before vaccination. This TCR came from a man over 45 who received an inactivated influenza vaccine.

As DNA, the CDR3 is TGTGCCAGCAGCTACACTCCGGGAGGCTACCCTCCGCCGGAGCAGTTCTTC. This codes for CASSYTPGGYPPPEQFF. The gene calls are TRBV7-2 and TRBJ2-1, with TRBD2 identical over 7 bases. This CDR3 comprises 17 residues. In germline, CDR1 is SGHTA, CDR2 FQGNSA. The V segment lost 4 bases and the J segment 10 bases; nucleotides outside the gene matches: 19. The variable domain in full, with the rest retrieved from reference TRBV7-2 and TRBJ2-1, is GAGVSQSPSNKVTEKGKDVELRCDPISGHTALYWYRQSLGQGLEFLIYFQGNSAPDKSGLPSDRFSAERTGGSVSTLTIQRTQQEDSAVYLCASSYTPGGYPPPEQFFGPGTRLTVL.